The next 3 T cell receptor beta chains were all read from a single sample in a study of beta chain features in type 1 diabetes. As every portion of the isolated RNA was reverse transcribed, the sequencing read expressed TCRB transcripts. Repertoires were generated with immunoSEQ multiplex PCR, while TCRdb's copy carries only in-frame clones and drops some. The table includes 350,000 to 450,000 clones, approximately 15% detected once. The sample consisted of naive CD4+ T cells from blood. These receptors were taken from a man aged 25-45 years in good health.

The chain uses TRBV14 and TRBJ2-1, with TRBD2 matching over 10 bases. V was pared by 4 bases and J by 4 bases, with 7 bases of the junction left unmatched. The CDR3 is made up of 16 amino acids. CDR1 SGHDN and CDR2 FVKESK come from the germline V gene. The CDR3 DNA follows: TGTGCCAGCAGCCCGAGGACTAGCGGAGGGTACAATGAGCAGTTCTTC. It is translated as CASSPRTSGGYNEQFF. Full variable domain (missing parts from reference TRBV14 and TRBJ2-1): EAGVTQFPSHSVIEKGQTVTLRCDPISGHDNLYWYRRVMGKEIKFLLHFVKESKQDESGMPNNRFLAERTGGTYSTLKVQPAELEDSGVYFCASSPRTSGGYNEQFFGPGTRLTVL.

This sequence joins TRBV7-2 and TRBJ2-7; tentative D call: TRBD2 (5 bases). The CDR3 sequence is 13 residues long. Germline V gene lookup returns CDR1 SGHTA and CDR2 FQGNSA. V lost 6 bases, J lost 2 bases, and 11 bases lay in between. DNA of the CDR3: TGTGCCAGCAGATCCGACGGGACCTACGAGCAGTACTTC. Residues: CASRSDGTYEQYF.

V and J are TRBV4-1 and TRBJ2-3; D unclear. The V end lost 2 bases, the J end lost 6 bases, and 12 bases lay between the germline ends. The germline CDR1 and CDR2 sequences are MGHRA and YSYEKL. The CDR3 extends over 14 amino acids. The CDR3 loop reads CASSQQETTDTQYF. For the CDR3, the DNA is TGCGCCAGCAGCCAACAAGAAACTACGGATACGCAGTATTTT.